The 2 T cell receptor beta chains below all came from one sample that was sequenced in a study of T-cell reconstitution after alpha-beta-depleted transplantation in children. TCRbeta library construction was performed incorporating unique molecular identifiers. TCRdb itself ran the PCR reads through MiXCR, one entry per CDR3 protein. This sample has under 400,000 distinct CDR3 sequences, with around 25% found just once. This specimen consisted of PBMCs, mostly from graft donor cells, obtained 180 days after TCRalphabeta/CD19-depleted stem cell transplant. The receptors shown here come from a male patient between 10 and 17 years old who had a stem cell transplant for acute lymphoblastic leukemia, so the T cells may come from the graft donor.

The table lists this clonotype with a few counts. The CDR3 sequence: CASSLVGLLRDRGTNQPQHF. The CDR3 coding sequence is TGTGCCAGCAGTTTAGTCGGACTACTGCGGGACAGGGGGACCAATCAGCCCCAGCATTTT. The chain joins TRBV12-3 or TRBV12-4 to TRBJ1-5; TRBD1 matches at 11 bases. V dropped 1 base and J dropped 3; count of bases not matched to a gene: 14. CDR3 size: 20 residues.

This clonotype showed up just a few times. The J gene is TRBJ2-2, the V gene TRBV11-3; 8 positions agree with TRBD1. The V gene's germline CDR1 is SGHNT and CDR2 YENEEA. V shed 1 base and J 5 bases; nucleotides not matched to a gene: 6. This CDR3 has 16 amino acids. In DNA, the CDR3 is TGTGCCAGCAGCTTAGGTCCAGGGGGCTGGACCGGGGAGCTGTTTTTT. Protein product: CASSLGPGGWTGELFF. Filled out from reference TRBV11-3 and TRBJ2-2, the complete variable domain reads EAGVVQSPRYKIIEKKQPVAFWCNPISGHNTLYWYLQNLGQGPELLIRYENEEAVDDSQLPKDRFSAERLKGVDSTLKIQPAELGDSAVYLCASSLGPGGWTGELFFGEGSRLTVL.